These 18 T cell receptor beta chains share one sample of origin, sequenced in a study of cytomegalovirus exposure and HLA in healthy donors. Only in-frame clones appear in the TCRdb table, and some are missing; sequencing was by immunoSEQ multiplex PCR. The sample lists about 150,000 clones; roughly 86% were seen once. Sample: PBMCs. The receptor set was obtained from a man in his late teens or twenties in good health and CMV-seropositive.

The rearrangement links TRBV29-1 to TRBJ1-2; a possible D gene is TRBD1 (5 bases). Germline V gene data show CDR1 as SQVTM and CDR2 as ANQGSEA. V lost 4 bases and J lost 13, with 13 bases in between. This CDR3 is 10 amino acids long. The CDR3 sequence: CSVAGQVFTF. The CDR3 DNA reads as TGCAGCGTTGCAGGGCAGGTATTCACCTTC.

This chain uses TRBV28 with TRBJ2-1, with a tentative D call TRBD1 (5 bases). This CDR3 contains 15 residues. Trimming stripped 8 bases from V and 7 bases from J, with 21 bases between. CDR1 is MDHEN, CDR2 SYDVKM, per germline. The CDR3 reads CASLRGFGVQNEQFF. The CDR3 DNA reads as TGTGCCAGCCTAAGGGGTTTTGGAGTACAGAATGAGCAGTTCTTC.

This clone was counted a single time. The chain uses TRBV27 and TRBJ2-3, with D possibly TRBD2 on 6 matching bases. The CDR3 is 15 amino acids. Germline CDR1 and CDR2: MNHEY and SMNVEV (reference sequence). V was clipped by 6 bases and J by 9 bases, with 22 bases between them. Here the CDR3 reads CASSPSGGSRRTQYF. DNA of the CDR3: TGTGCCAGCAGCCCGTCAGGAGGGTCCCGACGGACGCAGTATTTT.

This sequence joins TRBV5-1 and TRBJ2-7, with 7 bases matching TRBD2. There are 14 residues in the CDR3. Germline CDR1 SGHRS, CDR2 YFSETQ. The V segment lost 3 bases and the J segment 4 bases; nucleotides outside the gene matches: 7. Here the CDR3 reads CASSSGGQGYEQYF. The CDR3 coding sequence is TGCGCCAGCAGCTCGGGAGGTCAGGGTTACGAGCAGTACTTC.

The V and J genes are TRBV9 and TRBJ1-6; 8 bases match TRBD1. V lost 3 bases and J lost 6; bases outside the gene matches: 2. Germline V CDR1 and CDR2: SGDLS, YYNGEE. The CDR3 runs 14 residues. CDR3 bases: TGTGCCAGCAGCGGGGGACAGGTTAATTCACCCCTCCACTTT. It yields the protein CASSGGQVNSPLHF.

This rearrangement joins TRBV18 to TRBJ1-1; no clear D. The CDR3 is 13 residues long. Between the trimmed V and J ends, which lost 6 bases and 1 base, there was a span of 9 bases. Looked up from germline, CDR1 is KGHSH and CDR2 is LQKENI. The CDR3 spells CASSSGSNTEAFF. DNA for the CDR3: TGTGCCAGCTCCTCGGGGTCGAACACTGAAGCTTTCTTT.

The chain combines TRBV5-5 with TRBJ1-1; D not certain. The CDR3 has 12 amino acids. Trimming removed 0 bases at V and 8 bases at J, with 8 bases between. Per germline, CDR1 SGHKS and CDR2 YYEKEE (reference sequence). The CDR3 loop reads CASSLVGREAFF. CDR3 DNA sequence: TGTGCCAGCAGCTTGGTGGGCAGGGAAGCTTTCTTT.

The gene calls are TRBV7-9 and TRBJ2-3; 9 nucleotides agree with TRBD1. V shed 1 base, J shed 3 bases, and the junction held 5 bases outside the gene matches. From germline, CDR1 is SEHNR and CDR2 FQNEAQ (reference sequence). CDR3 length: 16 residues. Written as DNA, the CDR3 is TGTGCCAGCAGCTTAGTCCCGGGACAGGGAACAGATACGCAGTATTTT. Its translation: CASSLVPGQGTDTQYF. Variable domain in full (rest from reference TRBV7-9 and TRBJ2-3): DTGVSQNPRHKITKRGQNVTFRCDPISEHNRLYWYRQTLGQGPEFLTYFQNEAQLEKSRLLSDRFSAERPKGSFSTLEIQRTEQGDSAMYLCASSLVPGQGTDTQYFGPGTRLTVL.

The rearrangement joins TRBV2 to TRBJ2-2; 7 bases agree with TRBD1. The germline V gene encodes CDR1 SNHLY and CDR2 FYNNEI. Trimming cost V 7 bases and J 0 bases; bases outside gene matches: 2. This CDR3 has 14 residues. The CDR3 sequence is CASTQGANTGELFF. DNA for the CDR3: TGTGCCAGCACCCAGGGGGCGAACACCGGGGAGCTGTTTTTT.

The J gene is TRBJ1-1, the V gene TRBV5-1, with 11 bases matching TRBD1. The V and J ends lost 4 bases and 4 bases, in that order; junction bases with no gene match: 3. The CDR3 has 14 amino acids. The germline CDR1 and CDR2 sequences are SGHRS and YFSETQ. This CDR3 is CASSLGTGGTEAFF. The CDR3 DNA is TGCGCCAGCAGCCTAGGGACAGGGGGCACTGAAGCTTTCTTT.

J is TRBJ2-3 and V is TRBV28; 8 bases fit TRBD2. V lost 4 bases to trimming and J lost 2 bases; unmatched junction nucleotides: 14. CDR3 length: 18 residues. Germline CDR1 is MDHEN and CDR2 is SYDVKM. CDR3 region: CASSSLWGSGGPTDTQYF. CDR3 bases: TGTGCCAGCAGTTCCCTGTGGGGAAGCGGGGGACCCACAGATACGCAGTATTTT.

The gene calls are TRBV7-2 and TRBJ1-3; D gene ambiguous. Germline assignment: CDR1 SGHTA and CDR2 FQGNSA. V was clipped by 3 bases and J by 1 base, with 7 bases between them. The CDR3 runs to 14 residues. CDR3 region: CASSFSGSGNTIYF. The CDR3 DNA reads TGTGCCAGCAGCTTTTCCGGTTCTGGAAACACCATATATTTT.

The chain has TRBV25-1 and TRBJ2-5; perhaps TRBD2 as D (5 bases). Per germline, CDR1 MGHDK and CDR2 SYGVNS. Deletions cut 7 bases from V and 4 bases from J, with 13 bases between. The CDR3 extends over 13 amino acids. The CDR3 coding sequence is TGTGCCAGCATTGGCTCTCGGGGAGAGACCCAGTACTTC. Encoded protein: CASIGSRGETQYF.

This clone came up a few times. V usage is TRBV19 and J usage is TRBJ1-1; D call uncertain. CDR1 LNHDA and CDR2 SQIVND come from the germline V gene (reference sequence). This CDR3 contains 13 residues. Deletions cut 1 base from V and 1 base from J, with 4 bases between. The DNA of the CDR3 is TGTGCCAGTAGTATAGGCAGGAACACTGAAGCTTTCTTT. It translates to CASSIGRNTEAFF.

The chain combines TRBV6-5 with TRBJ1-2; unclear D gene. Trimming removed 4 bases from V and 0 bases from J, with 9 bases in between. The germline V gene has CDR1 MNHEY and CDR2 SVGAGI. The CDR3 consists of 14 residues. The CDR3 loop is CASSSVHTNYGYTF. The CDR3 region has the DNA TGTGCCAGCAGTTCCGTACATACTAACTATGGCTACACCTTC.

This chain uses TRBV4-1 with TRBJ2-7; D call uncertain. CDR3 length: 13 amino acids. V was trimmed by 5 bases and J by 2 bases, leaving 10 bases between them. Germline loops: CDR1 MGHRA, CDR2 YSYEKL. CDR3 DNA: TGCGCCAGCAGCAGCTACAGAACCTACGAGCAGTACTTC. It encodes CASSSYRTYEQYF.

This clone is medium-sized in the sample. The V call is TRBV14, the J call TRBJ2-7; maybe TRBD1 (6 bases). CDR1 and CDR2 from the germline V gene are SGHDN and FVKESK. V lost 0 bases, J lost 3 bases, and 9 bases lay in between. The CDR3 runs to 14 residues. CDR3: CASSQDLGHYEQYF. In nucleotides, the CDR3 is TGTGCCAGCAGCCAAGATTTGGGACACTACGAGCAGTACTTC. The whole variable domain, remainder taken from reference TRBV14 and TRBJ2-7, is EAGVTQFPSHSVIEKGQTVTLRCDPISGHDNLYWYRRVMGKEIKFLLHFVKESKQDESGMPNNRFLAERTGGTYSTLKVQPAELEDSGVYFCASSQDLGHYEQYFGPGTRLTVT.

The DNA of the CDR3 is TGTGCCAGCAGACCGACAGGGGGCTCCTACAATGAGCAGTTCTTC. Translating it yields CASRPTGGSYNEQFF. V gene TRBV5-6 combines with J gene TRBJ2-1, with 9 positions matching TRBD1. Germline V gene data show CDR1 as SGHDT and CDR2 as YYEEEE. The CDR3 runs to 15 residues. With V trimmed by 5 bases and J by 0 bases, 3 bases remained unmatched.